This T cell receptor (beta chain) was sequenced in a study of T cells in Graves' hyperthyroidism and ophthalmopathy. TCR beta CDR3 region amplification was performed from RNA transcripts. RT-PCR in the first round (using the HTBI primer set) targeted the TCR CDR3. MiXCR, run by TCRdb on the multiplex PCR reads, gives a single entry per CDR3 protein. Among around 260,000 distinct CDR3 sequences listed, about 25% were seen once. This clonotype was detected only a few times. There are 14 residues in the CDR3. Germline loops: CDR1 MNHNS, CDR2 SASEGT. V lost 6 bases, J lost 0 bases, and 9 bases lay in between. Each patient was aged 18 to 65 and had newly diagnosed hyperthyroidism of under 2 months' duration.

The specimen was blood. The receptor was derived from a man between 35 and 55 years old with Graves' hyperthyroidism that later progressed to Graves' ophthalmopathy. The chain has TRBV6-1 and TRBJ1-3, with no clear D. CDR3 residues: CASRVSISGNTIYF. The CDR3 DNA follows: TGTGCCAGCAGGGTTTCTATCTCTGGAAACACCATATATTTT.